The clone carrying this TCR beta chain was observed a handful of times. This entry belongs to a study of human T cells and chemical hapten exposure. TCRdb ran MiXCR on the RACE reads and lists one entry per CDR3 protein. Of 190,000 or so distinct CDR3 sequences detected, just under 30% appear once; the ten largest clones hold less than 3%. Time point noted: pre-sensitization, week 0. Noted treatment: therapeutic diphenylcyclopropenone sensitization with weekly scalp DPC. The CDR3 extends over 16 amino acids. Germline trimming cut 3 bases from V and 1 base from J; bases unmatched to any gene: 9. Germline V gene data show CDR1 as SQVTM and CDR2 as ANQGSEA.

The V gene is TRBV29-1, the J gene TRBJ2-1, with 7 positions matching TRBD1. Sequencing used whole blood, obtained in connection with sensitization to the hapten diphenylcyclopropenone (DPC). The TCR sequence derives from a woman aged 25 to 39 with alopecia areata. Some clones in this sample may be carry-over from other donors' samples. The CDR3 here is CSVEGWTGDSYNEQFF. The DNA of the CDR3 is TGCAGCGTTGAGGGATGGACAGGCGATTCCTACAATGAGCAGTTCTTC.